This passage covers 16 T cell receptor beta chains from one sample sequenced in a study of shared clonotypes between healthy human individuals. The naive CD8 population came from CD45RO-negative cells selected for CCR7, without terminally differentiated effector memory CD45RA+ cells. The data were produced by immunoSEQ multiplex PCR, yet TCRdb's version contains in-frame clones alone and is incomplete. The table records about 750,000 clones, roughly 92% of them present only once. The specimen sequenced was naive CD8+ T cells sorted from blood. These TCRs come from a man aged 30-40 years in good health.

The chain employs TRBV7-9 and TRBJ2-1; 7 bases are a match to TRBD1. This CDR3 is built from 15 residues. Germline assignment: CDR1 SEHNR and CDR2 FQNEAQ (reference sequence). Trimming cost V 3 bases and J 5 bases; bases outside gene matches: 7. CDR3 sequence (DNA): TGTGCCAGCAGCTTGGCACAGGGGCGCCACAATGAGCAGTTCTTC. It yields the protein CASSLAQGRHNEQFF.

The sample holds one count of this clone. The V and J genes are TRBV28 and TRBJ2-3, with D unclear. Germline V gives CDR1 MDHEN, CDR2 SYDVKM. The V gene lost 3 bases and the J gene lost 4 bases, with 11 bases spanning the gap. The CDR3 spans 14 residues. The CDR3 reads CASSFLRSPDTQYF. The CDR3 DNA sequence: TGTGCCAGCAGTTTCCTCCGGAGTCCAGATACGCAGTATTTT.

This clone showed up just once. V gene TRBV29-1 combines with J gene TRBJ2-1; 10 bases map to TRBD2. The CDR3 is 16 amino acids. CDR1 and CDR2 (germline): SQVTM, ANQGSEA. V shed 3 bases and J 8 bases; nucleotides not matched to a gene: 13. CDR3 amino acids: CSVDSSLAGAIYEQFF. CDR3 bases: TGCAGCGTTGATAGCTCCCTAGCGGGAGCTATCTATGAGCAGTTCTTC.

The table lists this clone with a count of one. The identical CDR3 is also encoded by other nucleotide sequences in the sample. The chain employs TRBV7-9 and TRBJ1-2; TRBD1 might be the D (6 bases). Trimming left V 5 bases short and J 4 bases short, with 14 bases between. The CDR3 contains 14 residues. Looked up from germline, CDR1 is SEHNR and CDR2 is FQNEAQ (reference sequence). CDR3 sequence: CASSPTDRFYGYTF. CDR3 nucleotides: TGTGCCAGCAGCCCTACAGACAGGTTCTATGGCTACACCTTC.

This clone has at least ten counts. The chain carries TRBV23-1 and TRBJ2-2, with TRBD1 matching 7 bases. TRBV23-1 falls under the ORF class, with uncertain function. CDR3 length: 20 residues. Unmatched junction bases numbered 16, after V lost 2 bases and J lost 1 base. In DNA, the CDR3 is TGCGCCAGCAGTCAAAAAGCCGGGACAGAAATTGGATGGAACACCGGGGAGCTGTTTTTT. Amino acids: CASSQKAGTEIGWNTGELFF.

This clone was detected once. The rearrangement uses TRBV7-9 and TRBJ2-7; maybe TRBD1 (6 bases). Germline V CDR1 and CDR2: SEHNR, FQNEAQ (reference sequence). V was shortened by 2 bases and J by 5 bases, with 10 bases between the two germline ends. CDR3 length: 13 amino acids. For the CDR3, the DNA is TGTGCCAGCAGCTTATACAGGGCCCACGAGCAGTACTTC. This translates into CASSLYRAHEQYF.

A note on this clone: This specimen includes other DNA sequences encoding the same CDR3. The rearrangement joins TRBV27 to TRBJ2-7; TRBD1 is a possible D gene (6 bases). Trimming stripped 4 bases from V and 4 bases from J, with 11 bases between. CDR3 size: 13 residues. Germline values: CDR1 MNHEY, CDR2 SMNVEV (reference sequence). The CDR3 region has the DNA TGTGCCAGCAGTTACAGGGATACTTACGAGCAGTACTTC. Amino acid sequence: CASSYRDTYEQYF.

The rearrangement uses TRBV28 and TRBJ2-5; TRBD2 matches 7 bases. CDR3 length equals 13 residues. Germline CDR1 is MDHEN and CDR2 is SYDVKM. J lost 3 bases, V lost 5 bases, and 3 bases had no gene match. CDR3 DNA: TGTGCCAGCAGTGCCCTAGCGGAAGAGACCCAGTACTTC. Translated, it gives CASSALAEETQYF.

Concerning this clone: Within the sample, other DNA sequences also encode this same CDR3. J is TRBJ2-1 and V is TRBV5-1, with D possibly called TRBD1 or TRBD2 (5 bases each). Trimming removed 0 bases from V and 0 bases from J, with 7 bases in between. Germline V gene data show CDR1 as SGHRS and CDR2 as YFSETQ. The CDR3 extends over 15 amino acids. CDR3 sequence reads: CASSLVRGSYNEQFF. DNA of the CDR3: TGCGCCAGCAGCTTGGTGAGGGGCTCCTACAATGAGCAGTTCTTC.

This rearrangement joins TRBV6-5 to TRBJ2-1; 14 bases fit TRBD2. J was trimmed by 9 bases and V by 2 bases; bases with no gene match: 6. There are 16 residues in the CDR3. CDR1 MNHEY and CDR2 SVGAGI come from the germline V gene. The chain's CDR3 is CASSYKTSGRAREQFF. The CDR3 DNA sequence: TGTGCCAGCAGTTACAAGACTAGCGGGAGGGCTCGTGAGCAGTTCTTC.

This clone was seen just once. The chain employs TRBV4-1 and TRBJ2-7; 9 nucleotides match TRBD1. V trimming: 1 base; J trimming: 2 bases; junction bases outside the gene matches: 3. CDR1 is MGHRA, CDR2 YSYEKL, per germline. The CDR3 totals 15 residues. The CDR3 coding sequence is TGCGCCAGCAGCCAAGGGGGGACAGGGCCCTACGAGCAGTACTTC. This gives the protein CASSQGGTGPYEQYF.

CDR3 residues: CASSARHGGEKSQPQHF. The CDR3 DNA reads as TGTGCCAGCAGTGCCCGACACGGCGGGGAAAAAAGTCAGCCCCAGCATTTT. This chain joins TRBV6-1 and TRBJ1-5; D unresolved. Germline V gives CDR1 MNHNS, CDR2 SASEGT. This CDR3 comprises 17 residues. V lost 4 bases, J lost 6 bases, and 22 bases lay in between.

The V and J genes are TRBV6-5 and TRBJ2-3; TRBD1 matches at 9 bases. Germline V CDR1 and CDR2: MNHEY, SVGAGI. The CDR3 length is 15 residues. J lost 7 bases, V lost 5 bases, and 10 bases had no gene match. CDR3 residues: CASSRGQGVFNTQYF. The CDR3 DNA sequence: TGTGCCAGCAGTAGGGGACAGGGAGTTTTTAATACGCAGTATTTT.

The chain combines TRBV4-3 with TRBJ2-3, with 12 positions matching TRBD2. The CDR3 is 16 residues long. The V segment lost 4 bases and the J segment 1 base; nucleotides outside the gene matches: 3. The germline CDR1 and CDR2 sequences are LGHNA and YSLEER. DNA of the CDR3: TGCGCCAGCAGCCTCGGACTAGCGGGGCGCACAGATACGCAGTATTTT. Protein product: CASSLGLAGRTDTQYF.

This chain uses TRBV27 with TRBJ2-7; TRBD2 matches at 7 bases. J gave up 3 bases and V 3 bases, and 8 bases lay outside the gene matches. Per the germline V gene, CDR1 is MNHEY and CDR2 is SMNVEV (reference sequence). This CDR3 has 15 amino acids. This CDR3 is CASSFTRGSGYEQYF. DNA of the CDR3: TGTGCCAGCAGTTTCACCCGCGGGAGTGGCTACGAGCAGTACTTC.

This clone was detected a few times. This chain joins TRBV19 and TRBJ2-1, with D tentatively TRBD1 (6 bases). The germline CDR1 and CDR2 sequences are LNHDA and SQIVND (reference sequence). Trimming took off 7 bases at V and 4 bases at J, with 17 bases between the two ends. The length of the CDR3 is 15 residues. CDR3 protein: CASTTGVSPYNEQFF. The CDR3 nucleotides are TGTGCCAGTACGACAGGAGTTTCACCTTACAATGAGCAGTTCTTC.